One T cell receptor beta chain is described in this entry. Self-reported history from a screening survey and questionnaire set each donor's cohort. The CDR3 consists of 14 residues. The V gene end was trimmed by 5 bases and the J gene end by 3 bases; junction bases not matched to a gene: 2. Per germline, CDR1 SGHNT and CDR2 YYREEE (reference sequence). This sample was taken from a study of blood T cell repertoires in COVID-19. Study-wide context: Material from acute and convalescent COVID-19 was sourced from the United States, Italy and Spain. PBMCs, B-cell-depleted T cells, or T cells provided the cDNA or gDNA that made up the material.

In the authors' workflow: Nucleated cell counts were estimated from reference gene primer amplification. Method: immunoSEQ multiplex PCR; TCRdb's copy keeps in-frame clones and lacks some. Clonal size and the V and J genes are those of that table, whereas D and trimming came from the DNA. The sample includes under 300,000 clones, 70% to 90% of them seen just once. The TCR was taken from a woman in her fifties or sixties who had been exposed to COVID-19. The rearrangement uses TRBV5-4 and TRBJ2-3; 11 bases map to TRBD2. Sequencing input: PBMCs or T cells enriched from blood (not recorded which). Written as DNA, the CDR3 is TGTGCCAGCAGTTCTAGCGGGGGGACAGATACGCAGTATTTT. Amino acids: CASSSSGGTDTQYF.